The following is a T cell receptor (beta chain) sequence with its context. No antigen is known for it. These data originate in a study of Ad26.COV2.S vaccination and SARS-CoV-2 variants. Turning to the study itself: The COV1001 Ad26.COV2.S trial arm included the donor.

Measured with immunoSEQ multiplex PCR; TCRdb has only the in-frame clones, and not every one. Of about 420,000 clones detected, approximately 87% appear once; the ten largest clones hold 3.6%. As to treatment: approximately 18 received Ad26.COV2.S at low or high dose, single or two shots; five or six received placebo; per-sample allocation not given. Specimens were obtained on day 63 following the first vaccine or placebo injection. The CDR3 is 13 amino acids. CDR1 MRHNA and CDR2 SNTAGT come from the germline V gene. Between the trimmed V and J ends, which lost 6 bases and 8 bases, there was a span of 11 bases. Study-wide findings and caveats: In vaccinated individuals, spike-specific CD8+ and CD4+ T cell responses reportedly displayed substantial breadth.

Sequencing was performed on peripheral blood, taken in a trial of Ad26.COV2.S vaccine versus placebo. This clonotype was obtained from a person aged 18-60 years who received the Ad26.COV2.S COVID-19 vaccine or a placebo. The J gene is TRBJ1-6, the V gene TRBV6-4; D unresolved. The CDR3 loop reads CASSPSLDSPLHF. CDR3 coding DNA: TGTGCCAGCAGCCCTTCTTTAGATTCACCCCTCCACTTT.